This T cell receptor beta chain was documented in a study of CD8+ T cells in alopecia areata. Study-wide results and caveats: Normal scalp had lower clonality than lesional scalp, with alopecia totalis/universalis lesions showing this most strongly. Scalp sequencing also captures normal skin's resident alphabeta T cells.

As the sequencing template, cDNA was produced by extracting RNA and reverse transcribing it. Data came from immunoSEQ multiplex PCR; TCRdb stores just in-frame clones and leaves some out. The top ten hold 36% of the sample, which has roughly 140,000 clones, less than 65% seen once. The CDR3 spans 15 residues. CDR1 and CDR2 from the germline V gene are LNHNV and YYDKDF (reference sequence). V gave up 0 bases and J gave up 7 bases, with 13 bases separating them. This clone was counted a few times. What it recognizes is unknown. The sample has other DNA sequences that encode this CDR3 too. PBMCs, the starting material, were the source of sorted CD4+ and CD8+ T cells.

The specimen sequenced was CD8+ T cells sorted from blood. The rearrangement joins TRBV15 to TRBJ1-5; no reliable D call. The clonotype comes from a human donor in good health. CDR3 protein: CATSRDRGAGQPQHF. The CDR3 coding sequence is TGTGCCACCAGCAGAGATCGAGGAGCGGGCCAGCCCCAGCATTTT.